Sequencing of this TCR beta chain was carried out in a study of blood T cell repertoires in COVID-19. Overall study: Acute-phase and convalescent COVID-19 samples originated in the United States, Italy and Spain. PBMCs, B-cell-depleted T cells, or T cells were the source of the cDNA or gDNA that made up the material.

How the authors handled the data: Cell counts per sample came from amplifying reference gene primers. Repertoires were generated with immunoSEQ multiplex PCR, while TCRdb's copy carries only in-frame clones and drops some. From that table come the V and J calls and clone size; the DNA was used to work out D and trimming. The table has fewer than 90,000 clones, roughly 96% seen once. This CDR3 has 10 residues. CDR1 is DFQATT, CDR2 SNEGSKA, per germline (reference sequence). V was pared by 3 bases and J by 5 bases, with 4 bases between. The genes are TRBV20-1 and TRBJ2-5; no clear D gene. Sequences were obtained from peripheral blood. This receptor was obtained from a human donor with active COVID-19. The donor label of this sample is uncertain. CDR3: CSASMETQYF. CDR3 in DNA: TGCAGTGCTAGCATGGAGACCCAGTACTTC.